This entry is about one TCR beta chain. These data are taken from a study of blood T cell repertoires in COVID-19. Study at large: PBMCs, B-cell-depleted T cells, or T cells provided the cDNA or gDNA that made up the material.

Germline trimming cut 8 bases from V and 5 bases from J; bases unmatched to any gene: 10. The CDR3 spans 15 residues. In the study's own analysis: Amplification with reference gene primers provided the estimates of nucleated cell counts. The data were produced by immunoSEQ multiplex PCR, yet TCRdb's version contains in-frame clones alone and is incomplete. D and trimming come from the DNA, and the V and J calls and clone size come from that table. Of under 500,000 clones in the sample, 70% to 90% are singletons; the top ten hold over 1.5%. The sample consisted of PBMCs or T cells enriched from blood (not recorded which). V and J are TRBV23-1 and TRBJ2-2, with 8 positions matching TRBD2. TRBV23-1 is an open reading frame, and its role is uncertain. The TCR comes from a woman aged 18-35 years with acute COVID-19. In DNA form, the CDR3 reads TGCGCCAGCGACGGGCGCGGGAGGAGGACCGGGGAGCTGTTTTTT. Encoded protein: CASDGRGRRTGELFF.